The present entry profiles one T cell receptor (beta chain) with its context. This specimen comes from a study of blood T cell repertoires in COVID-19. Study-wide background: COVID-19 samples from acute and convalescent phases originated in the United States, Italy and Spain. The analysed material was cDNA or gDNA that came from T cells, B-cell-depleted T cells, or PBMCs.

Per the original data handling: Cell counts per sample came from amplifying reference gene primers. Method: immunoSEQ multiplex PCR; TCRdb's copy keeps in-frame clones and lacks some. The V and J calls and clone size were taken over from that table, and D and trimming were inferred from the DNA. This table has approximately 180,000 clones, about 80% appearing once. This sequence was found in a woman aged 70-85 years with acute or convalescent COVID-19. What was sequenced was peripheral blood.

The CDR3 here is CASGDLAGATGELFF. CDR3 nucleotide sequence: TGCGCCAGCGGCGACCTAGCGGGAGCCACCGGGGAGCTGTTTTTT. The chain uses TRBV10-1 and TRBJ2-2; 10 bases are shared with TRBD2. The CDR3 covers 15 residues. Germline trimming cut 8 bases from V and 4 bases from J; bases unmatched to any gene: 7. Germline CDR1 is WNHNN and CDR2 is SYGVQD (reference sequence).